These 27 T cell receptor beta chains came from one sample sequenced in a study of blood T cell repertoires in COVID-19. Sequencing was performed with immunoSEQ multiplex PCR; in TCRdb, only in-frame clones are kept and a portion is missing. The sample includes 150,000 to 200,000 clones, approximately 83% of them seen just once. The sample taken for sequencing was peripheral blood. The receptor set was obtained from a man aged 50 to 59 with active or convalescent COVID-19.

This clone was observed once. The rearrangement joins TRBV25-1 to TRBJ2-5, with 10 bases matching TRBD2. After removal of 5 bases from V and 1 base from J, the junction contained 7 bases not matched to a gene. The CDR3 consists of 16 residues. Per the germline V gene, CDR1 is MGHDK and CDR2 is SYGVNS. CDR3 amino acids: CASSSLAGGLQETQYF. The CDR3 DNA follows: TGTGCCAGCAGTTCTTTAGCGGGGGGCCTCCAAGAGACCCAGTACTTC.

This clone was observed a handful of times. V is TRBV7-9 and J is TRBJ2-7; D perhaps matches TRBD1 (6 bases). Per the germline V gene, CDR1 is SEHNR and CDR2 is FQNEAQ (reference sequence). The CDR3 is 13 residues long. V lost 5 bases and J lost 2, with 10 bases in between. CDR3 sequence (DNA): TGTGCCAGCAGCCGCACAGGGACCTACGAGCAGTACTTC. As protein: CASSRTGTYEQYF.

J is TRBJ2-7 and V is TRBV25-1, with 12 bases that match TRBD2. Per germline, CDR1 MGHDK and CDR2 SYGVNS. CDR3 length: 16 amino acids. Losses at the gene ends were 0 bases for V and 6 bases for J; bases not matched to a gene: 6. CDR3 sequence (DNA): TGTGCCAGCAGTGAATACTCTAGCGGGGGGGCCTCCGAGCAGTACTTC. Translating gives CASSEYSSGGASEQYF.

The chain joins TRBV5-1 to TRBJ1-1, with 7 bases identical to TRBD1. Germline CDR1 SGHRS, CDR2 YFSETQ. After removal of 4 bases from V and 2 bases from J, the junction contained 5 bases not matched to a gene. This CDR3 region has 14 residues. The CDR3 sequence is CASSAGQINTEAFF. CDR3 nucleotides: TGCGCCAGCAGCGCGGGACAGATAAACACTGAAGCTTTCTTT.

This clone was picked up one time. The V and J genes are TRBV3-1 (or the pseudogene TRBV3-2) and TRBJ2-7; no clear D gene. The CDR3 spans 15 residues. Trimming cost V 3 bases and J 3 bases, with 15 bases left between them. The germline gives CDR1 LGHDT, CDR2 YNNKEL (reference sequence). The CDR3 here is CASSHRRGMSYEQYF. The CDR3 DNA sequence: TGTGCCAGCAGCCATAGAAGAGGAATGAGCTACGAGCAGTACTTC.

The chain joins TRBV18 to TRBJ1-4; TRBD1 agrees at 7 bases. Germline CDR1 reads KGHSH; CDR2 reads LQKENI. This CDR3 comprises 16 residues. Losses at the gene ends were 4 bases for V and 2 bases for J; bases not matched to a gene: 7. CDR3 DNA sequence: TGTGCCAGCTCACTTAGGACAGGCCAGACTAATGAAAAACTGTTTTTT. It specifies CASSLRTGQTNEKLFF.

This clone was picked up one time. The chain joins TRBV5-4 to TRBJ2-1, with 13 positions matching TRBD2. This CDR3 contains 17 residues. Germline CDR1 SGHNT, CDR2 YYREEE (reference sequence). After removal of 0 bases from V and 3 bases from J, the junction contained 3 bases not matched to a gene. CDR3 region: CASSLGTSGRGYNEQFF. The CDR3 DNA reads TGTGCCAGCAGCTTGGGTACTAGCGGGAGGGGCTACAATGAGCAGTTCTTC. Combining the CDR3 with reference TRBV5-4 and TRBJ2-1 gives the whole variable domain ETGVTQSPTHLIKTRGQQVTLRCSSQSGHNTVSWYQQALGQGPQFIFQYYREEENGRGNFPPRFSGLQFPNYSSELNVNALELDDSALYLCASSLGTSGRGYNEQFFGPGTRLTVL.

The rearrangement uses TRBV5-4 and TRBJ2-7; D gene uncertain. Trimming took off 0 bases at V and 3 bases at J, with 7 bases between the two ends. From germline, CDR1 is SGHNT and CDR2 YYREEE (reference sequence). This CDR3 region has 13 residues. For the CDR3, the DNA is TGTGCCAGCAGCTTGGGGCTAGACTACGAGCAGTACTTC. It encodes CASSLGLDYEQYF.

To note about this clone: This sample also contains other DNA sequences that code for the same CDR3. This chain uses TRBV19 with TRBJ2-1; 14 nucleotides line up with TRBD2. Per germline, CDR1 LNHDA and CDR2 SQIVND (reference sequence). With 4 bases clipped from V and 2 bases from J, the junction kept 4 bases outside the gene matches. The CDR3 consists of 17 residues. DNA for the CDR3: TGTGCCAGTAGTAGAAGACTAGCGGGGGGGACCTACAATGAGCAGTTCTTC. Its protein is CASSRRLAGGTYNEQFF. Looking up the rest from reference TRBV19 and TRBJ2-1 gives the full variable domain: DGGITQSPKYLFRKEGQNVTLSCEQNLNHDAMYWYRQDPGQGLRLIYYSQIVNDFQKGDIAEGYSVSREKKESFPLTVTSAQKNPTAFYLCASSRRLAGGTYNEQFFGPGTRLTVL.

V usage is TRBV19 and J usage is TRBJ1-2; 9 bases agree with TRBD1. The CDR3 loop spans 15 amino acids. CDR1 and CDR2 from the germline V gene are LNHDA and SQIVND (reference sequence). J gave up 4 bases and V 7 bases, and 10 bases lay outside the gene matches. CDR3 DNA sequence: TGTGCCAGTAAAATAACAGGGGGCAGCGGCTATGGCTACACCTTC. Translation gives CASKITGGSGYGYTF.

The chain links TRBV15 to TRBJ1-1; perhaps TRBD1 as D (6 bases). This CDR3 contains 14 residues. The germline CDR1 and CDR2 sequences are LNHNV and YYDKDF (reference sequence). Trimming shortened V by 2 bases and J by 4 bases, and 11 bases separated the two germline ends. CDR3 residues: CATSRPDSRTEAFF. For the CDR3, the DNA is TGTGCCACCAGCAGACCGGACAGCCGCACTGAAGCTTTCTTT.

The chain has TRBV28 and TRBJ2-7; 10 positions match TRBD2. From germline, CDR1 is MDHEN and CDR2 SYDVKM. The CDR3 has 17 amino acids. The ends lost 6 bases at V and 1 base at J; junction bases unmatched: 12. CDR3: CASSRIPSGGTSYEQYF. As DNA, the CDR3 is TGTGCCAGCAGCCGGATTCCTAGCGGGGGCACTTCCTACGAGCAGTACTTC.

The chain uses TRBV29-1 and TRBJ1-1; 8 nucleotides line up with TRBD1. The CDR3 is 13 amino acids. V gave up 8 bases and J gave up 4 bases; unmatched junction bases: 9. The germline V gene encodes CDR1 SQVTM and CDR2 ANQGSEA. CDR3: CSLLDRGGTEAFF. The CDR3 DNA follows: TGCAGCCTCTTAGACAGGGGCGGCACTGAAGCTTTCTTT.

The chain carries TRBV1 and TRBJ1-3. TRBV1 is flagged as a pseudogene. The CDR3 covers 12 residues. DNA of the CDR3: TGCACCAGCAGCCCGGCTGGAAACACCATATATTTT. Protein: CTSSPAGNTIYF.

The genes are TRBV19 and TRBJ2-2; TRBD1 is a possible D gene (5 bases). The CDR3 runs to 13 residues. V was pared by 9 bases and J by 6 bases, with 14 bases between. Germline lookup yields CDR1 LNHDA and CDR2 SQIVND (reference sequence). CDR3 DNA: TGTGCCAGCCAGAATTGGGGCTCCGGGGAGCTGTTTTTT. It yields the protein CASQNWGSGELFF.

This clone was seen a single time. The rearrangement joins TRBV19 to TRBJ1-2; TRBD1 matches at 8 bases. This CDR3 contains 16 residues. CDR1 and CDR2 from the germline V gene are LNHDA and SQIVND (reference sequence). The V gene end was trimmed by 4 bases and the J gene end by 7 bases; junction bases not matched to a gene: 14. The chain's CDR3 is CASSTGTGVIWFGYTF. In nucleotides, the CDR3 is TGTGCCAGTAGTACCGGGACAGGTGTGATTTGGTTTGGCTACACCTTC.

The chain employs TRBV7-3 and TRBJ1-6; D is ambiguous. Per germline, CDR1 SGHTA and CDR2 FQGTGA. Trimming removed 8 bases from V and 10 bases from J, with 15 bases in between. The CDR3 is 13 residues long. The CDR3 is CASGRGGRSPLHF. The CDR3 DNA sequence: TGTGCCAGCGGTCGCGGAGGAAGGTCACCCCTCCACTTT.

This rearrangement joins TRBV7-9 to TRBJ2-1; 10 bases map to TRBD2. Germline V gives CDR1 SEHNR, CDR2 FQNEAQ (reference sequence). The CDR3 loop spans 13 amino acids. Unmatched junction bases numbered 0, after V lost 6 bases and J lost 4 bases. CDR3 in DNA: TGTGCCAGCAGACTAGCGGGATACAATGAGCAGTTCTTC. Translated: CASRLAGYNEQFF.

The chain combines TRBV5-1 with TRBJ1-2, with 9 nucleotides matching TRBD1. Germline V gives CDR1 SGHRS, CDR2 YFSETQ. Trimming removed 4 bases from V and 6 bases from J; junction bases left unmatched: 4. The CDR3 sequence is 13 residues long. The CDR3 loop reads CASSLWTGDGYTF. The CDR3 coding sequence is TGCGCCAGCAGCCTATGGACAGGGGATGGCTACACCTTC.

V is TRBV18 and J is TRBJ1-1; D unresolved. Trimming shortened V by 3 bases and J by 0 bases, and 17 bases separated the two germline ends. The CDR3 has 17 residues. From germline, CDR1 is KGHSH and CDR2 LQKENI. The CDR3: CASSPGIQKGMNTEAFF. Written as DNA, the CDR3 is TGTGCCAGCTCACCGGGTATACAGAAAGGTATGAACACTGAAGCTTTCTTT.

The chain recombines TRBV2 with TRBJ1-2; the D is unclear. V shed 5 bases and J shed 5 bases, with 12 bases lying between them. There are 13 residues in the CDR3. Germline V gives CDR1 SNHLY, CDR2 FYNNEI. The CDR3 DNA reads as TGTGCCAGCAGTTCGGAGGTTTGGTATGGCTACACCTTC. The encoded protein is CASSSEVWYGYTF.

V and J are TRBV4-1 and TRBJ2-1; 12 bases agree with TRBD2. The CDR3 runs 16 residues. With 2 bases clipped from V and 3 bases from J, the junction kept 2 bases outside the gene matches. Germline CDR1 MGHRA, CDR2 YSYEKL. CDR3 in amino acids: CASSQSTSGSYNEQFF. The CDR3 DNA follows: TGCGCCAGCAGCCAATCGACTAGCGGGAGCTACAATGAGCAGTTCTTC.

The chain uses TRBV6-2 or TRBV6-3 and TRBJ1-2, with a weak D call TRBD1 (5 bases). Germline V gives CDR1 MNHEY, CDR2 SVGEGT. CDR3 length: 11 residues. V gave up 3 bases and J gave up 8 bases, with 7 bases separating them. The CDR3 loop reads CASSYQGGYTF. Here the CDR3 DNA reads TGTGCCAGCAGTTATCAGGGCGGCTACACCTTC.

The chain is built from TRBV2 and TRBJ1-6; a weak D match, TRBD1 (6 bases). Germline lookup yields CDR1 SNHLY and CDR2 FYNNEI. The CDR3 has 16 amino acids. Trimming cost V 5 bases and J 6 bases, with 17 bases left between them. DNA for the CDR3: TGTGCCAGCAGTATAGGGGGAACAGGGTCTAATTCACCCCTCCACTTT. The encoded protein is CASSIGGTGSNSPLHF.

The V call is TRBV20-1, the J call TRBJ2-5; D possibly corresponds to TRBD2 (7 bases). The V end lost 3 bases, the J end lost 0 bases, and 11 bases lay between the germline ends. The CDR3 loop spans 14 amino acids. From germline, CDR1 is DFQATT and CDR2 SNEGSKA (reference sequence). As DNA, the CDR3 is TGCAGTGCTAGTAGGGGGGGGGACCAAGAGACCCAGTACTTC. Translating gives CSASRGGDQETQYF.

The genes are TRBV7-6 and TRBJ2-1; TRBD2 is a possible D gene (6 bases). CDR3 length: 16 amino acids. The V gene's germline CDR1 is SGHVS and CDR2 FNYEAQ. V lost 1 base to trimming and J lost 8 bases, with 18 bases between them. In nucleotides, the CDR3 is TGTGCCAGCAGCTTAGTCGGACTAACACCTGGGGATGAGCAGTTCTTC. This encodes CASSLVGLTPGDEQFF.

This chain joins TRBV5-1 and TRBJ1-5; maybe TRBD1 (5 bases). The V and J ends lost 0 bases and 3 bases respectively, with 10 bases between them. Germline V gives CDR1 SGHRS, CDR2 YFSETQ. This CDR3 has 15 amino acids. CDR3 nucleotides: TGCGCCAGCAGCTTGGACGGGGACTCCAATCAGCCCCAGCATTTT. This codes for CASSLDGDSNQPQHF.